The 5 T cell receptor beta chains below all came from one sample that was sequenced in a study of hypomethylating agent response in myelodysplastic syndrome. Method: immunoSEQ multiplex PCR; TCRdb's copy keeps in-frame clones and lacks some. The data show around 2,000 clones, 65% to 90% seen once. Specimen: bone marrow, collected before or after starting hypomethylating agent treatment for myelodysplastic syndrome (not recorded which). These receptors all come from a human donor with myelodysplastic syndrome.

This sequence joins TRBV11-2 and TRBJ2-1; no reliable D call. This CDR3 is 15 amino acids long. The V and J ends lost 0 bases and 6 bases respectively, with 12 bases between them. Germline V lookup: CDR1 SGHAT, CDR2 FQNNGV. CDR3 in amino acids: CASSLDQQIFNEQFF. CDR3 in DNA: TGTGCCAGCAGCTTAGATCAACAAATCTTCAATGAGCAGTTCTTC.

This chain uses TRBV2 with TRBJ1-1; D unclear. The V end lost 7 bases, the J end lost 3 bases, and 15 bases lay between the germline ends. The CDR3 covers 14 residues. The V gene's germline CDR1 is SNHLY and CDR2 FYNNEI. The CDR3 sequence is CASIRAPGDTEAFF. The CDR3 DNA reads TGTGCCAGCATAAGGGCCCCAGGTGACACTGAAGCTTTCTTT. Using reference TRBV2 and TRBJ1-1 for the parts outside the CDR3, the full variable domain is EPEVTQTPSHQVTQMGQEVILRCVPISNHLYFYWYRQILGQKVEFLVSFYNNEISEKSEIFDDQFSVERPDGSNFTLKIRSTKLEDSAMYFCASIRAPGDTEAFFGQGTRLTVV.

This chain's CDR3 is CASSSPNTEAFF. The DNA for the CDR3 is TGTGCCAGCAGTTCACCCAACACTGAAGCTTTCTTT. The chain carries TRBV6-5 and TRBJ1-1; no definite D call. V shed 4 bases and J shed 2 bases, with 5 bases lying between them. Germline V gene data show CDR1 as MNHEY and CDR2 as SVGAGI. The CDR3 has 12 amino acids.

V usage is TRBV25-1 and J usage is TRBJ1-1, with D possibly matching TRBD1 (5 bases). V lost 6 bases, J lost 1 base, and 12 bases lay in between. The CDR3 is made up of 14 amino acids. Germline assignment: CDR1 MGHDK and CDR2 SYGVNS. For the CDR3, the DNA is TGTGCCAGCAGCCCGACAGATTCGAACACTGAAGCTTTCTTT. The encoded protein is CASSPTDSNTEAFF.

This rearrangement joins TRBV6-5 to TRBJ1-2; 9 positions match TRBD1. Per germline, CDR1 MNHEY and CDR2 SVGAGI. The length of the CDR3 is 15 residues. Unmatched junction bases numbered 7, after V lost 4 bases and J lost 4 bases. CDR3 bases: TGTGCCAGCAGTTCCGGGACAGGGCTCTTCTATGGCTACACCTTC. Protein product: CASSSGTGLFYGYTF.